The 4 T cell receptor beta chains presented below share a single source sample, sequenced in a study of T cells in Graves' hyperthyroidism and ophthalmopathy. Researchers took RNA transcripts and amplified the TCR beta CDR3 regions from them. TCR CDR3 underwent first-round RT-PCR with the HTBI primer set. TCRdb used MiXCR to reprocess the multiplex PCR reads, holding one entry per CDR3 protein. The sample records 220,000 or so distinct CDR3 sequences, about 17% being singletons. The material sequenced was blood. The source is a woman in her late teens or twenties with Graves' ophthalmopathy.

This clonotype was picked up many times. This CDR3 reads CASSSSDRGYGYTF. CDR3 coding DNA: TGTGCCAGCAGTTCTAGCGACAGGGGGTATGGCTACACCTTC. The chain carries TRBV28 and TRBJ1-2; TRBD1 matches 9 bases. Germline V gene data show CDR1 as MDHEN and CDR2 as SYDVKM. After removal of 4 bases from V and 5 bases from J, the junction contained 5 bases not matched to a gene. The CDR3 is made up of 14 amino acids.

V and J are TRBV5-1 and TRBJ2-1; 7 bases match TRBD2. There are 16 residues in the CDR3. Per germline, CDR1 SGHRS and CDR2 YFSETQ. With V trimmed by 1 base and J by 5 bases, 9 bases remained unmatched. In DNA form, the CDR3 reads TGCGCCAGCAGCTTGACCGGGCGGGGGAGCAACAATGAGCAGTTCTTC. Amino acids: CASSLTGRGSNNEQFF. Combining the CDR3 with reference TRBV5-1 and TRBJ2-1 gives the whole variable domain KAGVTQTPRYLIKTRGQQVTLSCSPISGHRSVSWYQQTPGQGLQFLFEYFSETQRNKGNFPGRFSGRQFSNSRSEMNVSTLELGDSALYLCASSLTGRGSNNEQFFGPGTRLTVL.

J is TRBJ1-6 and V is TRBV5-8, with D uncertain. The length of the CDR3 is 14 residues. Trimming cost V 1 base and J 3 bases, with 5 bases left between them. Looked up from germline, CDR1 is SGHTS and CDR2 is YDEGEE. The CDR3 protein is CASSLIDYNSPLHF. DNA of the CDR3: TGTGCCAGCAGCTTGATCGACTATAATTCACCCCTCCACTTT.

Ten or more counts support this clonotype. The rearrangement links TRBV28 to TRBJ2-5; 9 bases map to TRBD2. V lost 5 bases and J lost 2; bases outside the gene matches: 9. The CDR3 consists of 16 residues. CDR1 is MDHEN, CDR2 SYDVKM, per germline. The CDR3 DNA reads TGTGCCAGCAGTACTCGACTAGCGGCCCAACAAGAGACCCAGTACTTC. This gives the protein CASSTRLAAQQETQYF.